The next 26 T cell receptor beta chains were all read from a single sample in a study of OX40 agonist ivuxolimab in advanced cancers. Profiled with immunoSEQ multiplex PCR; TCRdb holds only in-frame clones, not every one. The sample includes 65,000 to 100,000 clones, approximately 79% of them seen just once. Sequencing used CD4+ or CD8+ T cells sorted from blood, obtained in a trial of the OX40 agonist ivuxolimab. The source is an adult with an advanced solid tumor such as melanoma, head and neck, liver or kidney cancer.

The chain is built from TRBV4-2 and TRBJ1-2, with D possibly being TRBD1 (6 bases). This CDR3 is built from 15 residues. The V gene's germline CDR1 is LGHNA and CDR2 YNFKEQ. The V and J ends lost 5 bases and 1 base respectively, with 14 bases between them. The DNA for the CDR3 is TGTGCCAGCAGCGAGGGGGGGGGAGGTAACTATGGCTACACCTTC. This gives the protein CASSEGGGGNYGYTF.

The chain uses TRBV30 and TRBJ1-5; maybe TRBD1 (5 bases). Per germline, CDR1 GTSNPN and CDR2 SVGIG (reference sequence). Trimming cost V 1 base and J 0 bases, with 16 bases left between them. The CDR3 has 17 amino acids. The CDR3 region is CAWSGARVRNSNQPQHF. The CDR3 nucleotides are TGTGCCTGGAGTGGGGCCAGGGTTCGGAATAGCAATCAGCCCCAGCATTTT.

The chain joins TRBV30 to TRBJ1-5, with 10 nucleotides matching TRBD1. V was clipped by 0 bases and J by 2 bases; unmatched bases: 1. Germline values: CDR1 GTSNPN, CDR2 SVGIG (reference sequence). The CDR3 extends over 15 amino acids. The CDR3 is CAWSVGTGGNQPQHF. CDR3 in DNA: TGTGCCTGGAGTGTAGGGACAGGGGGCAATCAGCCCCAGCATTTT.

This chain uses TRBV10-2 with TRBJ2-5, with TRBD2 matching 10 bases. Germline V CDR1 and CDR2: WSHSY, SAAADI. The CDR3 has 13 residues. V lost 7 bases and J lost 7; bases outside the gene matches: 6. CDR3 sequence reads: CASTGLAEGTQYF. In DNA, the CDR3 is TGCGCCAGCACTGGACTAGCGGAGGGGACCCAGTACTTC.

The chain links TRBV7-2 to TRBJ2-7; 8 nucleotides align to TRBD2. Germline V lookup: CDR1 SGHTA, CDR2 FQGNSA. Germline trimming cut 4 bases from V and 2 bases from J; bases unmatched to any gene: 7. CDR3 size: 15 residues. The CDR3 sequence: CASSSGLAAPYEQYF. Here the CDR3 DNA reads TGTGCCAGCAGCTCTGGACTAGCTGCGCCCTACGAGCAGTACTTC.

J is TRBJ2-6 and V is TRBV2; perhaps TRBD1 as D (5 bases). Germline CDR1 SNHLY, CDR2 FYNNEI. This CDR3 region has 16 residues. The V end was cut by 5 bases, the J end by 0 bases, with 11 bases between. CDR3 protein: CASSPPRVSGANVLTF. In DNA form, the CDR3 reads TGTGCCAGCAGTCCCCCCAGGGTCTCTGGGGCCAACGTCCTGACTTTC.

This chain connects TRBV28 to TRBJ2-7; 12 bases are shared with TRBD2. In germline, CDR1 is MDHEN, CDR2 SYDVKM. Trimming removed 6 bases from V and 1 base from J; junction bases left unmatched: 7. The CDR3 is made up of 16 amino acids. The CDR3 is CASSPILAGGSYEQYF. CDR3 DNA: TGTGCCAGCAGCCCTATTCTAGCGGGAGGGTCCTACGAGCAGTACTTC.

In this sample, this clone turned up once. The chain joins TRBV19 to TRBJ2-7; the match to TRBD1 covers 9 bases. With V trimmed by 1 base and J by 6 bases, 4 bases remained unmatched. CDR1 is LNHDA, CDR2 SQIVND, per germline (reference sequence). This CDR3 has 14 amino acids. CDR3 sequence: CASSIAGTGPEQYF. The CDR3 nucleotides read TGTGCCAGTAGTATAGCTGGGACAGGGCCCGAGCAGTACTTC.

This clone was counted once. The chain combines TRBV6-5 with TRBJ2-5; the D call may be TRBD1 or TRBD2 (5 bases each). This CDR3 has 14 amino acids. From germline, CDR1 is MNHEY and CDR2 SVGAGI. Trimming took off 5 bases at V and 9 bases at J, with 19 bases between the two ends. The CDR3 nucleotides read TGTGCCAGCAGTCGCACCGGGACCCACGAGGCCCAGTACTTC. It translates to CASSRTGTHEAQYF.

The gene calls are TRBV13 and TRBJ2-7; D possibly matches TRBD1 or TRBD2 (5 bases each). The germline CDR1 and CDR2 sequences are PRHDT and FYEKMQ (reference sequence). The CDR3 runs to 13 residues. Deletions cut 5 bases from V and 6 bases from J, with 14 bases between. CDR3 sequence reads: CASSVAGTSEQYF. The CDR3, as DNA: TGTGCCAGCAGCGTTGCCGGGACGTCCGAGCAGTACTTC.

The chain links TRBV7-4 to TRBJ1-6, with D possibly being TRBD1 (6 bases). Between the trimmed V and J ends, which lost 5 bases and 6 bases, there was a span of 17 bases. CDR1 and CDR2 from the germline V gene are SGHVT and SQSDAQ. The CDR3 runs 16 residues. The CDR3 DNA is TGTGCCAGCAGCCCCCGACAGGCCCCTTCTAATTCACCCCTCCACTTT. This gives the protein CASSPRQAPSNSPLHF.

This chain's CDR3 is CASSQETFNTGELFF. CDR3 bases: TGTGCCAGCAGCCAAGAAACATTTAACACCGGGGAGCTGTTTTTT. The rearrangement uses TRBV4-2 and TRBJ2-2; D gene unclear. The V gene's germline CDR1 is LGHNA and CDR2 YNFKEQ. The V end lost 0 bases, the J end lost 2 bases, and 7 bases lay between the germline ends. CDR3 size: 15 residues.

The rearrangement uses TRBV6-6 and TRBJ2-1; D tentatively reads TRBD1 or TRBD2 (5 bases each). CDR1 is MNHNY, CDR2 SVGAGI, per germline (reference sequence). V lost 7 bases and J lost 7, with 17 bases in between. This CDR3 region has 14 residues. DNA for the CDR3: TGTGCCAGCACCCTGGGACCAGGGCGGAATGAGCAGTTCTTC. This encodes CASTLGPGRNEQFF.

The V call is TRBV28, the J call TRBJ1-1, with D maybe TRBD1 (6 bases). V was pared by 7 bases and J by 6 bases, with 30 bases between. Germline V lookup: CDR1 MDHEN, CDR2 SYDVKM. There are 18 residues in the CDR3. CDR3 sequence reads: CASIVPVGSGEGDAEAFF. DNA for the CDR3: TGTGCCAGCATCGTCCCGGTGGGAAGTGGGGAGGGGGACGCTGAAGCTTTCTTT.

V and J are TRBV5-8 and TRBJ1-1; weak D call: TRBD1 (5 bases). V was trimmed by 2 bases and J by 3 bases, leaving 14 bases between them. Per the germline V gene, CDR1 is SGHTS and CDR2 is YDEGEE. CDR3 length: 15 residues. The CDR3 sequence is CASSFVVRGYTEAFF. CDR3 DNA sequence: TGTGCCAGCAGCTTTGTTGTTCGGGGGTACACTGAAGCTTTCTTT.

This clone is a singleton in its sample. The chain recombines TRBV5-8 with TRBJ2-5; D perhaps matches TRBD2 (5 bases). Germline assignment: CDR1 SGHTS and CDR2 YDEGEE. Trimming left V 2 bases short and J 2 bases short, with 13 bases between. The CDR3 sequence is 15 residues long. The DNA for the CDR3 is TGTGCCAGCAGCTTCTTAGCGAGGAGACAAGAGACCCAGTACTTC. Encoded protein: CASSFLARRQETQYF.

The V call is TRBV10-1, the J call TRBJ1-2; D is ambiguous. Germline V CDR1 and CDR2: WNHNN, SYGVQD (reference sequence). The CDR3 sequence is 13 residues long. V gave up 5 bases and J gave up 2 bases, with 9 bases separating them. This chain's CDR3 is CASSPDKNYGYTF. In nucleotides, the CDR3 is TGCGCCAGCAGTCCAGACAAGAACTATGGCTACACCTTC.

The count of this clone is one. The chain uses TRBV28 and TRBJ1-4; no definite D call. Germline-derived CDR1 and CDR2 are MDHEN and SYDVKM. This CDR3 is 15 amino acids long. Trimming left V 3 bases short and J 0 bases short, with 8 bases between. CDR3 nucleotides: TGTGCCAGCAGTTTCCCCATATCAACTAATGAAAAACTGTTTTTT. It encodes CASSFPISTNEKLFF.

The J gene is TRBJ1-2, the V gene TRBV6-6; D might be TRBD1 (5 bases). The CDR3 loop spans 15 amino acids. V was clipped by 3 bases and J by 1 base, with 12 bases between them. Germline values: CDR1 MNHNY, CDR2 SVGAGI (reference sequence). CDR3 in DNA: TGTGCCAGCAGTTATGCAGGTGGGGGTAACTATGGCTACACCTTC. It encodes CASSYAGGGNYGYTF.

V and J are TRBV28 and TRBJ2-2; D not resolved. V was shortened by 5 bases and J by 1 base, with 5 bases between the two germline ends. CDR1 is MDHEN, CDR2 SYDVKM, per germline. This CDR3 contains 13 residues. The CDR3 nucleotides read TGTGCCAGCAGTCCCCTGAACACCGGGGAGCTGTTTTTT. This gives the protein CASSPLNTGELFF.

V is TRBV6-5 and J is TRBJ1-3, with D unresolved. Germline V gene lookup returns CDR1 MNHEY and CDR2 SVGAGI. This CDR3 has 13 amino acids. V lost 0 bases and J lost 5, with 5 bases in between. In DNA, the CDR3 is TGTGCCAGCAGTTACTCTAAGAGAAACACCATATATTTT. Its translation: CASSYSKRNTIYF.

This rearrangement joins TRBV6-5 to TRBJ2-2, with a weak D call TRBD2 (5 bases). CDR1 is MNHEY and CDR2 is SVGAGI in the germline V gene. V lost 2 bases, J lost 5 bases, and 12 bases lay in between. The CDR3 totals 15 residues. Here the CDR3 DNA reads TGTGCCAGCAGTTACGCGAGGGAATCTACCGGGGAGCTGTTTTTT. It translates to CASSYARESTGELFF.

The chain couples TRBV6-6 to TRBJ2-5; TRBD2 matches 9 bases. The J call may not be correct, given that the DNA end is closer to TRBJ2-7. In germline, CDR1 is MNHNY, CDR2 SVGAGI (reference sequence). The CDR3 has 15 amino acids. The CDR3 reads CASSYLSGSDHEQYF. The CDR3 DNA reads TGTGCCAGCAGTTACCTTAGCGGGAGCGACCACGAGCAGTACTTC.

V usage is TRBV6-4 and J usage is TRBJ2-3, with 7 bases identical to TRBD1. CDR1 and CDR2 (germline): MRHNA, SNTAGT. Trimming removed 4 bases from V and 3 bases from J; junction bases left unmatched: 1. The CDR3 has 13 amino acids. The CDR3 sequence is CASSGQGTDTQYF. In DNA form, the CDR3 reads TGTGCCAGCAGTGGACAGGGAACAGATACGCAGTATTTT.

This sequence joins TRBV6-5 and TRBJ1-4, with D perhaps matching TRBD1 (5 bases). The CDR3 is 15 residues long. Per the germline V gene, CDR1 is MNHEY and CDR2 is SVGAGI. V was shortened by 0 bases and J by 7 bases, with 12 bases between the two germline ends. DNA for the CDR3: TGTGCCAGCAGTTACTCGAGAGGGGTGGGTGAAAAACTGTTTTTT. Amino acid sequence: CASSYSRGVGEKLFF.

The chain links TRBV5-1 to TRBJ2-1; 7 positions agree with TRBD1. Germline loops: CDR1 SGHRS, CDR2 YFSETQ. The J segment lost 8 bases and the V segment lost 4 bases, leaving 9 bases of the junction unmatched. This CDR3 region has 14 residues. The CDR3 nucleotides are TGCGCCAGCAGCGGAGGACAGGCGGACGATGAGCAGTTCTTC. Its translation is CASSGGQADDEQFF.